Presented here are 18 T cell receptor beta chains from one specimen sequenced in a study of blood T cells in healthy people across ages. A second roughly 6 to 11 cycle PCR used barcoded and J-beta primers. TCRdb reprocessed the 5' RACE reads with MiXCR, giving one entry per CDR3 protein. The sample consists of around 710,000 distinct CDR3 sequences, around 40% of them appearing once. The material sequenced was blood. These receptors came from a woman aged 60-75 years in good health.

In the case of this clonotype: One end of the junction varies from germline; a read error may be responsible. This chain uses TRBV5-8 with TRBJ2-1; the D gene is possibly TRBD2 (5 bases). The CDR3 is made up of 15 amino acids. Germline assignment: CDR1 SGHTS and CDR2 YDEGEE. The CDR3 loop is CVSSQPPTTVNEQFF. The CDR3 DNA reads as TGTGTCAGCAGCCAACCCCCGACTACCGTCAATGAGCAGTTCTTC.

This clonotype was seen more than once but under ten times. The chain recombines TRBV7-2 with TRBJ2-5; D ambiguous. Trimming shortened V by 1 base and J by 2 bases, and 8 bases separated the two germline ends. The germline V gene encodes CDR1 SGHTA and CDR2 FQGNSA. There are 14 residues in the CDR3. CDR3 coding DNA: TGTGCCAGCAGCTTAGGCTCAGAGCAAGAGACCCAGTACTTC. Translated, it gives CASSLGSEQETQYF. The complete variable domain, with remaining parts taken from reference TRBV7-2 and TRBJ2-5, reads GAGVSQSPSNKVTEKGKDVELRCDPISGHTALYWYRQSLGQGLEFLIYFQGNSAPDKSGLPSDRFSAERTGGSVSTLTIQRTQQEDSAVYLCASSLGSEQETQYFGPGTRLLVL.

This clonotype was detected a few times. CDR3 coding DNA: TGTGCCAGCAGTGGACAGCAAAATCAGCCCCAGCATTTT. This translates into CASSGQQNQPQHF. The chain uses TRBV6-5 and TRBJ1-5, with D tentatively TRBD1 (6 bases). Trimming shortened V by 5 bases and J by 4 bases, and 9 bases separated the two germline ends. This CDR3 is 13 amino acids long. CDR1 and CDR2 from the germline V gene are MNHEY and SVGAGI.

The J gene is TRBJ2-5, the V gene TRBV7-3; TRBD1 matches 9 bases. The CDR3 runs to 17 residues. The V and J ends lost 5 bases and 11 bases, in that order; junction bases with no gene match: 21. Looked up from germline, CDR1 is SGHTA and CDR2 is FQGTGA. CDR3 nucleotides: TGTGCCAGCAGCCCCAGAGAGAACAGGGGGCCCTACAATGAGCAGTACTTC. Translation gives CASSPRENRGPYNEQYF.

J is TRBJ2-4 and V is TRBV21-1; the tabulated D call, TRBD1, remains unverified against the DNA. TRBV21-1 corresponds to a pseudogene. The CDR3 totals 18 residues. CDR3 protein: CASNPRTRRGRGACIQYF. DNA for the CDR3: TGTGCCAGCAACCCACGCACCCGGCGAGGACGGGGGGCGTGTATTCAGTACTTC.

The chain employs TRBV7-2 and TRBJ2-3; 9 bases match TRBD2. CDR1 and CDR2 (germline): SGHTA, FQGNSA. This CDR3 region has 15 residues. The V segment lost 6 bases and the J segment 2 bases; nucleotides outside the gene matches: 6. CDR3 nucleotides: TGTGCCAGCAGGGGACTAGCTGAATACACAGATACGCAGTATTTT. Encoded protein: CASRGLAEYTDTQYF.

CDR3 coding DNA: TGTGCCAGCAGCTTAGCGGGGGGGGCAGGGGGCTACACCTTC. Its protein product is CASSLAGGAGGYTF. The chain has TRBV7-2 and TRBJ1-2; possibly TRBD1 for D (6 bases). The CDR3 consists of 14 residues. CDR1 is SGHTA and CDR2 is FQGNSA in the germline V gene. Trimming removed 0 bases from V and 8 bases from J, with 13 bases in between. The full variable domain, with the rest looked up from reference TRBV7-2 and TRBJ1-2, is GAGVSQSPSNKVTEKGKDVELRCDPISGHTALYWYRQSLGQGLEFLIYFQGNSAPDKSGLPSDRFSAERTGGSVSTLTIQRTQQEDSAVYLCASSLAGGAGGYTFGSGTRLTVV.

This clonotype appeared a few times. The V gene is TRBV7-9, the J gene TRBJ2-7, with 7 positions matching TRBD2. The V and J ends lost 4 bases and 4 bases, in that order; junction bases with no gene match: 7. This CDR3 is 14 amino acids long. Germline V lookup: CDR1 SEHNR, CDR2 FQNEAQ (reference sequence). CDR3 residues: CASSSTSAFYEQYF. The CDR3 region has the DNA TGTGCCAGCAGCTCAACTAGCGCCTTTTACGAGCAGTACTTC.

The chain carries TRBV25-1 and TRBJ1-6; 7 positions agree with TRBD1. The trim removed 6 bases at V and 10 bases at J, leaving 9 bases unmatched. The germline gives CDR1 MGHDK, CDR2 SYGVNS. This CDR3 has 14 residues. The CDR3 region has the DNA TGTGCCAGCAGGTCGACAGGGATCGACTCACCCCTCCACTTT. It translates to CASRSTGIDSPLHF.

The chain employs TRBV3-1 and TRBJ2-1; 10 nucleotides align to TRBD2. Per germline, CDR1 LGHDT and CDR2 YNNKEL (reference sequence). The CDR3 is 18 residues long. After removal of 4 bases from V and 0 bases from J, the junction contained 9 bases not matched to a gene. In nucleotides, the CDR3 is TGTGCCAGCAGCCGGGTTAGCGGGGGGACTAGCTCCTACAATGAGCAGTTCTTC. Translating it yields CASSRVSGGTSSYNEQFF.

The chain recombines TRBV3-1 with TRBJ2-3; tentatively, D is TRBD1 or TRBD2 (7 bases each). V was clipped by 4 bases and J by 11 bases, with 16 bases between them. Germline V gene data show CDR1 as LGHDT and CDR2 as YNNKEL (reference sequence). The CDR3 is made up of 13 amino acids. CDR3: CASSPPGGVGQYF. In DNA, the CDR3 is TGTGCCAGCAGCCCCCCAGGGGGGGTAGGGCAGTATTTT.

This clonotype was recorded a few times. The rearrangement joins TRBV9 to TRBJ2-3; 10 nucleotides agree with TRBD2. J gave up 3 bases and V 0 bases, and 7 bases lay outside the gene matches. This CDR3 has 17 residues. CDR1 is SGDLS, CDR2 YYNGEE, per germline. The DNA of the CDR3 is TGTGCCAGCAGCGTAGCTGGGTCTAGCGGGAGAACAGATACGCAGTATTTT. Protein: CASSVAGSSGRTDTQYF.

To note about this clonotype: The junction departs from germline at one end; a sequencing error may be responsible. This rearrangement joins TRBV7-7 to TRBJ2-3; 8 bases match TRBD2. CDR1 SSHAT and CDR2 FNYEAQ come from the germline V gene (reference sequence). The CDR3 spans 15 residues. The CDR3 region is CASSKSGSGADTQYF. The CDR3 region has the DNA TGTGCTAGCAGCAAAAGCGGGAGTGGCGCAGATACGCAGTATTTT.

This rearrangement joins TRBV4-2 to TRBJ2-3; perhaps TRBD2 as D (7 bases). Germline CDR1 reads LGHNA; CDR2 reads YNFKEQ. The V end lost 1 base, the J end lost 4 bases, and 18 bases lay between the germline ends. The CDR3 runs 17 residues. The chain's CDR3 is CASSQVGGGGAADTQYF. DNA for the CDR3: TGTGCCAGCAGCCAAGTGGGAGGAGGGGGGGCCGCAGATACGCAGTATTTT.

This clonotype was picked up many times. The chain couples TRBV21-1 to TRBJ1-2; TRBD1, the D gene given by the table, was not confirmed from the DNA. TRBV21-1 is recorded as a pseudogene. The CDR3 consists of 14 residues. For the CDR3, the DNA is TGTGCCAGCAAGGAAGGGGGCGCCCCCTATGGCTACACCTTC. Translated: CASKEGGAPYGYTF.

About this clonotype itself: At one end the junction does not follow the germline gene, possibly because of a read error. The chain joins TRBV7-3 to TRBJ2-1; possibly TRBD2 for D (5 bases). The CDR3 has 16 residues. Germline V gene sequence: CDR1 SGHTA, CDR2 FQGTGA. CDR3 protein: CANSITGGQGRNEQFF. The CDR3 bases are TGTGCCAACAGCATCACTGGCGGGCAAGGGCGCAATGAGCAGTTCTTC.

The gene calls are TRBV28 and TRBJ1-2; D possibly corresponds to TRBD1 (5 bases). The CDR3 is 14 amino acids. Germline lookup yields CDR1 MDHEN and CDR2 SYDVKM. V was shortened by 8 bases and J by 7 bases, with 20 bases between the two germline ends. The chain's CDR3 is CASRTGGSVSGYTF. For the CDR3, the DNA is TGTGCCAGCCGAACAGGAGGGAGCGTCTCTGGCTACACCTTC.

This clonotype was observed at least ten times. This chain joins TRBV29-1 and TRBJ2-1; D assignment may be TRBD1 or TRBD2 (6 bases each). In germline, CDR1 is SQVTM, CDR2 ANQGSEA. Trimming removed 7 bases at V and 12 bases at J, with 13 bases between. The length of the CDR3 is 10 residues. The CDR3, as DNA: TGCAGCGGGGGGGCCGACGTGCAGTTCTTC. Translation gives CSGGADVQFF.